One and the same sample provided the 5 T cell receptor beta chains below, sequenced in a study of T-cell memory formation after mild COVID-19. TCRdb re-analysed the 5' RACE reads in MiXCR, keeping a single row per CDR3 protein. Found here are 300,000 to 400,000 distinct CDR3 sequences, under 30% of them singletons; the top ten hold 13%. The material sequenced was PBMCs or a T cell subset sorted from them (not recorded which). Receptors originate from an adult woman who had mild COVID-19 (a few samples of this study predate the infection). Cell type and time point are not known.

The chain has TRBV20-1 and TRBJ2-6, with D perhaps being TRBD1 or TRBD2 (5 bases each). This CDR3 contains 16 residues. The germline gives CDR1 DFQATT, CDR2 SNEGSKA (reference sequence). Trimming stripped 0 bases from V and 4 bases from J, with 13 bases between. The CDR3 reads CSARDHGARGANVLTF. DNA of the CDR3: TGCAGTGCTAGAGATCACGGGGCCCGGGGGGCCAACGTCCTGACTTTC.

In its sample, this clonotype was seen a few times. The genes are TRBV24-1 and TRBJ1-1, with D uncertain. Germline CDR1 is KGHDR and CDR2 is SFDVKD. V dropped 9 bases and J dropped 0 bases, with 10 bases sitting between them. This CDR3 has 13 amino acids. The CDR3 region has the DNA TGTGCCACCCGGACGGGGATGAACACTGAAGCTTTCTTT. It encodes CATRTGMNTEAFF.

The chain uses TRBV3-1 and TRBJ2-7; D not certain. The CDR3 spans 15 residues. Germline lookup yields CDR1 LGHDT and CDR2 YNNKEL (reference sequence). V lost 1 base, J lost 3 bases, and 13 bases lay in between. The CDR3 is CASSQGEPAVYEQYF. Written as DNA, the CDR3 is TGTGCCAGCAGCCAAGGTGAGCCCGCAGTCTACGAGCAGTACTTC.

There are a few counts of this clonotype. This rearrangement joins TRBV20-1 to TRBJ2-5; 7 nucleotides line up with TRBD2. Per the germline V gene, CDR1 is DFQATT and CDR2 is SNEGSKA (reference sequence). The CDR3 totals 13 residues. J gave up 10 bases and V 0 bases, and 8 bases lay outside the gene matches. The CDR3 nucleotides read TGCAGTGCTAGAGAGCCTAGCGGCTTAGGCCAGTACTTC. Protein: CSAREPSGLGQYF.

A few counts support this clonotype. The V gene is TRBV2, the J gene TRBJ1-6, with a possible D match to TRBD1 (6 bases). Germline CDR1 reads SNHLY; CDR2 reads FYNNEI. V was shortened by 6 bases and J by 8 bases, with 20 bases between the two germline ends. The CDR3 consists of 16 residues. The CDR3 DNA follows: TGTGCCAGCAGGTTCCCTCCAGGGGCTTCCTATTCACCCCTCCACTTT. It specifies CASRFPPGASYSPLHF.